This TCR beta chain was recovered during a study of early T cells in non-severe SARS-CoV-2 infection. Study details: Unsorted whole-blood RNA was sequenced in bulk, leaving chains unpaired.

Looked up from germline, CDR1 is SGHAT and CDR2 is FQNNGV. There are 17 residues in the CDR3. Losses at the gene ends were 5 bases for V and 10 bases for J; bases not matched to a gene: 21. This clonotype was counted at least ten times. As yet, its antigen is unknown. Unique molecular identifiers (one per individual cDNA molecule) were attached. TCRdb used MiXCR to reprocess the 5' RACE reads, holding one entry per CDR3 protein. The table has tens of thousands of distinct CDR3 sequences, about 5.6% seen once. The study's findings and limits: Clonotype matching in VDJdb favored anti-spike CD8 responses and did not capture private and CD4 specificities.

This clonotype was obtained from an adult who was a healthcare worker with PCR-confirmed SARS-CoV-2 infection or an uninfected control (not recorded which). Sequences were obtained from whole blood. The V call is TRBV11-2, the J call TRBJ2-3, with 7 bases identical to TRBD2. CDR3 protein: CASSPRWDYSFAEAQYF. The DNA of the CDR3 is TGTGCCAGCAGCCCACGCTGGGACTATTCCTTCGCCGAGGCGCAGTATTTT.